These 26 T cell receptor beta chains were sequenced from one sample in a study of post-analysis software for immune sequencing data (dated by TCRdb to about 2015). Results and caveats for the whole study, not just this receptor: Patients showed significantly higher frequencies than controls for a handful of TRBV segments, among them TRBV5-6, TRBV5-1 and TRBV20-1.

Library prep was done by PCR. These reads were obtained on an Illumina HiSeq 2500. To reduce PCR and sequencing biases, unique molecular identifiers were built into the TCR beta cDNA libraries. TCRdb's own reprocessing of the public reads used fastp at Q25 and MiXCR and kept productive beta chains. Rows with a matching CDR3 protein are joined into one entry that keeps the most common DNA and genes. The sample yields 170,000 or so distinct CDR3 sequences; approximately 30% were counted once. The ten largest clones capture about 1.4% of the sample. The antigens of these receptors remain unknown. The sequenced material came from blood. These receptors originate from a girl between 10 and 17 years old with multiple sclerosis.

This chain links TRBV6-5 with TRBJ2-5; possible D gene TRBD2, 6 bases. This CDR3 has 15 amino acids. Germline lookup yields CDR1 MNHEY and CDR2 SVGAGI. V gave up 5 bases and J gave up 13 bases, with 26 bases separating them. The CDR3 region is CASSIDRDLPSRWYF. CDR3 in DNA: TGTGCCAGCAGTATCGACCGGGACTTGCCTAGTCGTTGGTACTTC.

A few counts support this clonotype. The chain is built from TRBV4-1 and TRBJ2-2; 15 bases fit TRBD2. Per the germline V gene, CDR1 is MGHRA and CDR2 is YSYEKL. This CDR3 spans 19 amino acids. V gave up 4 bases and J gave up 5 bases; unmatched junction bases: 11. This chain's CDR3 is CASSRYGLAGGPGTGELFF. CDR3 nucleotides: TGCGCCAGCAGCCGTTATGGACTAGCGGGAGGGCCAGGAACCGGGGAGCTGTTTTTT.

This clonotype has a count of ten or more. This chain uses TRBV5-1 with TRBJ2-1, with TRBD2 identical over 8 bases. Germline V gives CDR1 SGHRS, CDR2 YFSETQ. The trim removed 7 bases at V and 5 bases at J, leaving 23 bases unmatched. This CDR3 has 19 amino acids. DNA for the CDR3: TGCGCCAGCGGCCCGGAAGAAAGCGGGAGAACCTCTGGGGACAATGAGCAGTTCTTC. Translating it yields CASGPEESGRTSGDNEQFF.

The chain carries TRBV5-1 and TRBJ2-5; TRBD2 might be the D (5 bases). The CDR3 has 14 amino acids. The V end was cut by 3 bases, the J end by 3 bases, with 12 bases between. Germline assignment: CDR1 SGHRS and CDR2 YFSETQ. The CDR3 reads CASSSRQAEETQYF. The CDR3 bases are TGCGCCAGCAGCTCAAGACAAGCGGAAGAGACCCAGTACTTC.

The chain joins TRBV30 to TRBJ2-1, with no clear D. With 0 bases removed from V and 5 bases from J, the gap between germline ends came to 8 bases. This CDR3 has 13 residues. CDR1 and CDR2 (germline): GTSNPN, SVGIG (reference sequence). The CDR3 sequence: CAWSVTFNNEQFF. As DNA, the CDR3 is TGTGCCTGGAGTGTAACGTTCAACAATGAGCAGTTCTTC.

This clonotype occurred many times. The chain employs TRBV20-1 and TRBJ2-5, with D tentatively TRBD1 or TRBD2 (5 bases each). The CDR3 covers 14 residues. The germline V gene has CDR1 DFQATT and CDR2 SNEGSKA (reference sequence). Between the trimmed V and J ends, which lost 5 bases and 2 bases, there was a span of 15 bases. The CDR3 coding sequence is TGCAGTGCTTCAGGGATTAGCGAACAAGAGACCCAGTACTTC. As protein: CSASGISEQETQYF.

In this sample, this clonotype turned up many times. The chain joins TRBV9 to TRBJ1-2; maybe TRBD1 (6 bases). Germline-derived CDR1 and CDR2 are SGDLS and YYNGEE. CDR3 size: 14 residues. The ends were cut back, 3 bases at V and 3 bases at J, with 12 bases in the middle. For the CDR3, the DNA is TGTGCCAGCAGCGAAAACAGGGTCGACTATGGCTACACCTTC. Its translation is CASSENRVDYGYTF.

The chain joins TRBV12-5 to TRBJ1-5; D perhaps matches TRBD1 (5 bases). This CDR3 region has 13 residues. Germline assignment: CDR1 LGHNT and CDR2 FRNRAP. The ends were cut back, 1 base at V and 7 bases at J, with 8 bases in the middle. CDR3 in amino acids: CASGLAGRQPQHF. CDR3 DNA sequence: TGTGCTAGTGGTTTGGCGGGGCGGCAGCCCCAGCATTTT.

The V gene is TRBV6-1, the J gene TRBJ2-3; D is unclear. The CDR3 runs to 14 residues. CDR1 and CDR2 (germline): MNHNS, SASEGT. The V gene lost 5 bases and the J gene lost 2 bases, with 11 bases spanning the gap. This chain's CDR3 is CASSPSRNTDTQYF. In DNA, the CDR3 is TGTGCCAGCAGTCCCAGCAGAAACACAGATACGCAGTATTTT.

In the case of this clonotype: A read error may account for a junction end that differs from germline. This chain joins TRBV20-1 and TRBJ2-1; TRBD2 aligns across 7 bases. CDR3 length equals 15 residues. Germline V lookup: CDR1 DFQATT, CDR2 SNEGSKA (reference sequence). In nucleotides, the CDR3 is TGCAGTGCTGGAGATCACCGCGGGAGAGGAAATGAGCAGTTCTTC. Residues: CSAGDHRGRGNEQFF.

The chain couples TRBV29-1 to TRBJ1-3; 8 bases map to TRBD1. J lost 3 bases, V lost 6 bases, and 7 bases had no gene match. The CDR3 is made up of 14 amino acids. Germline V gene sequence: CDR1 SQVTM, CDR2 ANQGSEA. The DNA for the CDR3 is TGCAGCGTCCTTCCGACAGGGGTTGGAAACACCATATATTTT. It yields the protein CSVLPTGVGNTIYF.

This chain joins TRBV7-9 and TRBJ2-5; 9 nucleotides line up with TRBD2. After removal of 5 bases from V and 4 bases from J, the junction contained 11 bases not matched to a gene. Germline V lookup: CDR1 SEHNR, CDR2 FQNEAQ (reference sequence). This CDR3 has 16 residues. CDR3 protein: CASSLRAGGPGETQYF. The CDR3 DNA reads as TGTGCCAGCAGCCTCCGGGCGGGAGGGCCGGGAGAGACCCAGTACTTC.

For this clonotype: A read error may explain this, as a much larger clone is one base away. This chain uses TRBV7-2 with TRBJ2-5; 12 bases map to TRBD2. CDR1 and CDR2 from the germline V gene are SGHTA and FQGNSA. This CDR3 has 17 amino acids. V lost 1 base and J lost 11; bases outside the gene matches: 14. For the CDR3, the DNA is TGTGCCAGCAGCTTAGGTATCGAGGGACTAGCGGGCCATCAGCAGTACTTC. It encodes CASSLGIEGLAGHQQYF.

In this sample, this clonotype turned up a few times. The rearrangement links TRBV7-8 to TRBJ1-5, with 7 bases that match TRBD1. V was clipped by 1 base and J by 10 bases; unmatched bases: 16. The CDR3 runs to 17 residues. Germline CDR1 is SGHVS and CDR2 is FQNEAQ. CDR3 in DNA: TGTGCCAGCAGCTTAGAAGGGGGCGGCCGTCCCGAGGGACCCCAGCATTTT. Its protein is CASSLEGGGRPEGPQHF.

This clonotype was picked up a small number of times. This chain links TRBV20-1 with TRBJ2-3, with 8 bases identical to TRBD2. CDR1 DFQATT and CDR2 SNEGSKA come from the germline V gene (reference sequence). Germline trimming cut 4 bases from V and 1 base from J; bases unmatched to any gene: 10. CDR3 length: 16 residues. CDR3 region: CSANVPREGRTDTQYF. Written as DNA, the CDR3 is TGCAGTGCTAACGTTCCCCGGGAGGGTCGCACAGATACGCAGTATTTT.

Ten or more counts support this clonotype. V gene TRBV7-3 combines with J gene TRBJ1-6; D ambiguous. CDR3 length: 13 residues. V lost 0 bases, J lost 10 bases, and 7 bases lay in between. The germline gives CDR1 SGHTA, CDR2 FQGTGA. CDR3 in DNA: TGTGCCAGCAGCTTAACCCAGGCATCACCCCTCCACTTT. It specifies CASSLTQASPLHF. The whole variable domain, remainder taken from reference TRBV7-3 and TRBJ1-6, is GAGVSQTPSNKVTEKGKYVELRCDPISGHTALYWYRQSLGQGPEFLIYFQGTGAADDSGLPNDRFFAVRPEGSVSTLKIQRTERGDSAVYLCASSLTQASPLHFGNGTRLTVT.

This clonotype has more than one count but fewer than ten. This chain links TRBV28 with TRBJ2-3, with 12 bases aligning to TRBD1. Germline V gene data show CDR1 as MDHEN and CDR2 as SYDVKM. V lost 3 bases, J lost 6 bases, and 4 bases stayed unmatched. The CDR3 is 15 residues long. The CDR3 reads CASSLPGQGADTQYF. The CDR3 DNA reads TGTGCCAGCAGTTTGCCGGGACAGGGGGCGGATACGCAGTATTTT.

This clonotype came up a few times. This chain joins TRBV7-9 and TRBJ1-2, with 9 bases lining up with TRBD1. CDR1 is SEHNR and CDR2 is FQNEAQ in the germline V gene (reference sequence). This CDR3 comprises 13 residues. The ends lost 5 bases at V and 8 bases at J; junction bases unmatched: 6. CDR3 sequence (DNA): TGTGCCAGCAGCCCGGGACAGGGATGGGGCTACACCTTC. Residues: CASSPGQGWGYTF.

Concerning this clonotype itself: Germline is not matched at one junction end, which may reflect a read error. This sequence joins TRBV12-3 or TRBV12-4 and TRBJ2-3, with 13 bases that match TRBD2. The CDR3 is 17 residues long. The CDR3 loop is CASSPGLAGRYTDAQYF. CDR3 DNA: TGTGCCAGCAGCCCGGGACTAGCGGGACGTTACACAGATGCGCAGTATTTT.

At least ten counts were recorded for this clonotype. The CDR3 nucleotides read TGTGCCAGTAGTGCCGCCACTAGCGGGAGATTCCCCTACAATGAGCAGTTCTTC. Translating it yields CASSAATSGRFPYNEQFF. The chain recombines TRBV19 with TRBJ2-1; 11 nucleotides line up with TRBD2. Per the germline V gene, CDR1 is LNHDA and CDR2 is SQIVND (reference sequence). This CDR3 region has 18 residues. V dropped 5 bases and J dropped 2; count of bases not matched to a gene: 11.

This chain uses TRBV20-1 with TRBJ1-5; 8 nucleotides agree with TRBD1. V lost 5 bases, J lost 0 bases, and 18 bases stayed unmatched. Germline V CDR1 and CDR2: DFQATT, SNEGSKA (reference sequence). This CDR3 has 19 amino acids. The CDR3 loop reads CSAAGWAGTGDLSNQPQHF. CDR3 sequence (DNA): TGCAGTGCTGCCGGCTGGGCCGGGACAGGAGATCTTAGCAATCAGCCCCAGCATTTT.

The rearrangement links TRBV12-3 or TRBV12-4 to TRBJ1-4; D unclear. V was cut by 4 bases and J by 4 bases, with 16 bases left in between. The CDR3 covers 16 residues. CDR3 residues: CASSSGPEHHNEKLFF. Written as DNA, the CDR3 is TGTGCCAGCAGTTCCGGTCCGGAACACCATAATGAAAAACTGTTTTTT.

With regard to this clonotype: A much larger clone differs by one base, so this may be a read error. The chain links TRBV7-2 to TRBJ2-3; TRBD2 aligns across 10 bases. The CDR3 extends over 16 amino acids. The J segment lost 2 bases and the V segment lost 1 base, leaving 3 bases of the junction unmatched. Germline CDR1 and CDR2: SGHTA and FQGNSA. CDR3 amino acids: CTSSLGTSGFTDTQYF. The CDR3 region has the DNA TGTACCAGCAGCTTAGGGACTAGCGGATTCACAGATACGCAGTATTTT.

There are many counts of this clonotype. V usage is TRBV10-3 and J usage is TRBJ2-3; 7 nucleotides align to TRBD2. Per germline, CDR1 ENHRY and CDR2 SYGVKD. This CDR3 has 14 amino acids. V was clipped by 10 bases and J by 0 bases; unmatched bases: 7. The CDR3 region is CATSGGSSTDTQYF. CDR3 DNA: TGTGCCACCTCGGGCGGGAGTAGCACAGATACGCAGTATTTT.

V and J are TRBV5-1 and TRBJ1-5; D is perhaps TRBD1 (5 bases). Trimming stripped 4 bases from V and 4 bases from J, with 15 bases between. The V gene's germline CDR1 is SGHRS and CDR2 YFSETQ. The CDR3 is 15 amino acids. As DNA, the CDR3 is TGCGCCAGCAGCCAGGACCCGGGGGGAAATCAGCCCCAGCATTTT. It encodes CASSQDPGGNQPQHF.

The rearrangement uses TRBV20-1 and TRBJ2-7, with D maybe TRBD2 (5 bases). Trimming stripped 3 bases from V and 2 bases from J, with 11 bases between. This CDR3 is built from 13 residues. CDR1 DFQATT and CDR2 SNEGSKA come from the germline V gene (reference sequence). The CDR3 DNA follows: TGCAGTGCTAGGTTTGCGGGTGCCTACGAGCAGTACTTC. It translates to CSARFAGAYEQYF.